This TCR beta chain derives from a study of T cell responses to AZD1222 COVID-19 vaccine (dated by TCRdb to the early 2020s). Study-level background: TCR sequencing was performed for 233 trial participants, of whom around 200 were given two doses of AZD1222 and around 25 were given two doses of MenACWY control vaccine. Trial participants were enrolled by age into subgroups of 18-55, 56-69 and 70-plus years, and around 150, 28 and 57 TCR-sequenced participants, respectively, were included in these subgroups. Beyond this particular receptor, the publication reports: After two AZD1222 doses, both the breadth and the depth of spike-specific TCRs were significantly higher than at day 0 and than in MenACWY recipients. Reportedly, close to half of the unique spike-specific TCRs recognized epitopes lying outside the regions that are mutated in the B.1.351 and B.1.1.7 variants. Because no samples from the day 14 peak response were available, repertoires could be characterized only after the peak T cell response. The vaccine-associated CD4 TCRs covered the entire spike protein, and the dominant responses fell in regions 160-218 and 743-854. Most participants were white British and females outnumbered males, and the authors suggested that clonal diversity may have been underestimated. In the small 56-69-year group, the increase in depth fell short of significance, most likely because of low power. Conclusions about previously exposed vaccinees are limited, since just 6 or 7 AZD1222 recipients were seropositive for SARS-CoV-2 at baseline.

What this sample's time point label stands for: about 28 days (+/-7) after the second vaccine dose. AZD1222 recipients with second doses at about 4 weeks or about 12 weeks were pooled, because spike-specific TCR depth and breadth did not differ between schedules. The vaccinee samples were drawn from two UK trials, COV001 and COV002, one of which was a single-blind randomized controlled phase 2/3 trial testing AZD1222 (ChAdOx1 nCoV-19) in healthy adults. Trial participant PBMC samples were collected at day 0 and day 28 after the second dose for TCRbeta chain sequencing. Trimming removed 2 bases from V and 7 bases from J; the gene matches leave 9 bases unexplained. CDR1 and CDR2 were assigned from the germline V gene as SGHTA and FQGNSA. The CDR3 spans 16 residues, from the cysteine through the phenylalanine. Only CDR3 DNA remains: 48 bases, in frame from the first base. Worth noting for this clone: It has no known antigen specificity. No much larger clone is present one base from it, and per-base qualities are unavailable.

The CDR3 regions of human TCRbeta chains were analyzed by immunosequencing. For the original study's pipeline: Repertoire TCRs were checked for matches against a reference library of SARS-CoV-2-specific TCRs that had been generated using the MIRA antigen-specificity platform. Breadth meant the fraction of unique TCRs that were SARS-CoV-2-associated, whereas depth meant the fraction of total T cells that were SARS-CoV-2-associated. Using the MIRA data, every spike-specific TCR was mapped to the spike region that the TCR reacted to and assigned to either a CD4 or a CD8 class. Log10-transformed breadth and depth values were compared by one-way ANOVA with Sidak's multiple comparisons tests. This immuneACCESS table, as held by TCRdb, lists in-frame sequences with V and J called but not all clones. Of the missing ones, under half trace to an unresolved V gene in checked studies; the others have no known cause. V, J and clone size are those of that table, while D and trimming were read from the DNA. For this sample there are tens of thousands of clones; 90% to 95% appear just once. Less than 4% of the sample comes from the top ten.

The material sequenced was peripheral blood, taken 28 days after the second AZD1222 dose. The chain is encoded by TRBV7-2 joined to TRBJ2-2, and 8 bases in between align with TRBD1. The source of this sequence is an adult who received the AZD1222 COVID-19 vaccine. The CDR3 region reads CASSLMMAGGNGELFF. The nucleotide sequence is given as TGTGCCAGCAGCTTAATGATGGCAGGGGGCAACGGGGAGCTGTTTTTT.